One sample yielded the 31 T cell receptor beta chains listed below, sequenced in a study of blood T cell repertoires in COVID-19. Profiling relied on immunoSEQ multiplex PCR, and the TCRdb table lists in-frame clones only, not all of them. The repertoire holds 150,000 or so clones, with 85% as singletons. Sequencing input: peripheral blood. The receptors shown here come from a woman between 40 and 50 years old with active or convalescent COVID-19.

The CDR3 region is CASSPYYGGNQETQYF. In nucleotides, the CDR3 is TGTGCCAGCAGTCCCTACTACGGGGGTAATCAAGAGACCCAGTACTTC. The chain combines TRBV27 with TRBJ2-5; a possible D gene is TRBD2 (6 bases). CDR1 and CDR2 (germline): MNHEY, SMNVEV (reference sequence). The CDR3 length is 16 residues. The germline V and J ends were trimmed by 5 bases and 2 bases, with 18 bases remaining between them.

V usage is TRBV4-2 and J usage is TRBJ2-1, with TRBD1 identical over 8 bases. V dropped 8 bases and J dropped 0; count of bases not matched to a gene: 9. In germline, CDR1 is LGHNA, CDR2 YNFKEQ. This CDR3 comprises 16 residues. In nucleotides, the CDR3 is TGTGCCAGCCAGCAGGGGGCCGAGAGCTCCTACAATGAGCAGTTCTTC. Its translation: CASQQGAESSYNEQFF.

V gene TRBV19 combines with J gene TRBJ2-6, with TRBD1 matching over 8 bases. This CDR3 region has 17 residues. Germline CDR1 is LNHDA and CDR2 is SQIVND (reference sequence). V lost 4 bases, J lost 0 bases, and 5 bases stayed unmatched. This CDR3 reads CASSNQGAFSGANVLTF. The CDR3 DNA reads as TGTGCCAGTAGTAACCAGGGGGCATTCTCTGGGGCCAACGTCCTGACTTTC.

The CDR3 region is CASSRRTSGGGSSYEQYF. In DNA form, the CDR3 reads TGTGCCAGCAGTCGCCGGACTAGCGGGGGGGGAAGCTCCTACGAGCAGTACTTC. The genes are TRBV27 and TRBJ2-7; the match to TRBD2 covers 15 bases. Germline CDR1 MNHEY, CDR2 SMNVEV (reference sequence). This CDR3 has 18 amino acids. J was trimmed by 0 bases and V by 5 bases; bases with no gene match: 8.

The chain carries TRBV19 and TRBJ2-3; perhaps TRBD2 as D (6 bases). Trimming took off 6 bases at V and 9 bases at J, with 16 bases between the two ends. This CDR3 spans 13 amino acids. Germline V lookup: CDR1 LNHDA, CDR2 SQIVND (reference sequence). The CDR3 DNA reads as TGTGCCAGTAGACGGGAGAGAGTGGAAACGCAGTATTTT. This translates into CASRRERVETQYF.

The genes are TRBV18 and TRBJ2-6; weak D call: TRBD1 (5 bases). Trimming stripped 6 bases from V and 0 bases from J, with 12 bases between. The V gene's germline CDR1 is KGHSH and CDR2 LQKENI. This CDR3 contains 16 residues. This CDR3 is CASSLTAFSGANVLTF. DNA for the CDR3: TGTGCCAGCTCTTTGACAGCCTTCTCTGGGGCCAACGTCCTGACTTTC.

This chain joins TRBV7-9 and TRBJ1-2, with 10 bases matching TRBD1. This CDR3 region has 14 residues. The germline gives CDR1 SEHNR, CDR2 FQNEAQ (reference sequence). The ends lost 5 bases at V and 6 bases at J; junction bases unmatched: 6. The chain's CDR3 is CASSPSGQGDGYTF. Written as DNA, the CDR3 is TGTGCCAGCAGCCCCTCTGGACAGGGGGATGGCTACACCTTC.

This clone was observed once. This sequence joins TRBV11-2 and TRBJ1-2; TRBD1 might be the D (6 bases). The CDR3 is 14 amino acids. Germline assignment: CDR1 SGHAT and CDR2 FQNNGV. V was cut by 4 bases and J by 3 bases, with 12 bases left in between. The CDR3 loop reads CASSSGVGDYGYTF. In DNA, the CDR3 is TGTGCCAGCAGCTCAGGGGTCGGTGACTATGGCTACACCTTC. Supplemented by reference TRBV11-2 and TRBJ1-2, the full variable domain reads EAGVAQSPRYKIIEKRQSVAFWCNPISGHATLYWYQQILGQGPKLLIQFQNNGVVDDSQLPKDRFSAERLKGVDSTLKIQPAKLEDSAVYLCASSSGVGDYGYTFGSGTRLTVV.

Here the CDR3 DNA reads TGTGCCACCAGCCTCGGGACAGGGGGTGCCTATGGCTACACCTTC. Encoded protein: CATSLGTGGAYGYTF. The chain couples TRBV15 to TRBJ1-2; 11 nucleotides agree with TRBD1. Germline CDR1 is LNHNV and CDR2 is YYDKDF (reference sequence). This CDR3 region has 15 residues. With 5 bases clipped from V and 4 bases from J, the junction kept 6 bases outside the gene matches.

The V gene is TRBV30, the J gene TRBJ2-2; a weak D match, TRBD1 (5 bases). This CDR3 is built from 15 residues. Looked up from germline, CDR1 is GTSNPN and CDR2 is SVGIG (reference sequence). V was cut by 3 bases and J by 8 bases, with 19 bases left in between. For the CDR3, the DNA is TGTGCCTGGAGGAGACAGCTCCTAATAGGTGGGGAGCTGTTTTTT. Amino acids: CAWRRQLLIGGELFF.

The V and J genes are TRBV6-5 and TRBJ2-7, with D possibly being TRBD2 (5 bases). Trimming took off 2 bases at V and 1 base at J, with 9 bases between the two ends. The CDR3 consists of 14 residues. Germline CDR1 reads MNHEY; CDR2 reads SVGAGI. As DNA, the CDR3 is TGTGCCAGCAGTTACGGGGAGCGGTCCTACGAGCAGTACTTC. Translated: CASSYGERSYEQYF.

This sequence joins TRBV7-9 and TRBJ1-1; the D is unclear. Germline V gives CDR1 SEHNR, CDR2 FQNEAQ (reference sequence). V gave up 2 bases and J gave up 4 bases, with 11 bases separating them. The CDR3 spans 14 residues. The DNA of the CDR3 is TGTGCCAGCAGCTTACAGGCGTCAGCCACTGAAGCTTTCTTT. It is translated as CASSLQASATEAFF.

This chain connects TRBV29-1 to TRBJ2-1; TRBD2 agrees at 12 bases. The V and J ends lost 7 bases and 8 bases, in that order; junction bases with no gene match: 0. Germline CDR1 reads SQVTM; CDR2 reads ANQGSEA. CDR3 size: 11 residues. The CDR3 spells CSGTSGDEQFF. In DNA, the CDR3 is TGCAGCGGGACTAGCGGGGATGAGCAGTTCTTC.

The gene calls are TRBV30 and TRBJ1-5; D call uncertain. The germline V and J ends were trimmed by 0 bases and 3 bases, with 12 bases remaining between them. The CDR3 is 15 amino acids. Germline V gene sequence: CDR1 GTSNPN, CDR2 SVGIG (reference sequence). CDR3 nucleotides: TGTGCCTGGAGTGTACTGCCAGGCCTCAATCAGCCCCAGCATTTT. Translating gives CAWSVLPGLNQPQHF. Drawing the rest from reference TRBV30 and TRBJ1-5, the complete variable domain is SQTIHQWPATLVQPVGSPLSLECTVEGTSNPNLYWYRQAAGRGLQLLFYSVGIGQISSEVPQNLSASRPQDRQFILSSKKLLLSDSGFYLCAWSVLPGLNQPQHFGDGTRLSIL.

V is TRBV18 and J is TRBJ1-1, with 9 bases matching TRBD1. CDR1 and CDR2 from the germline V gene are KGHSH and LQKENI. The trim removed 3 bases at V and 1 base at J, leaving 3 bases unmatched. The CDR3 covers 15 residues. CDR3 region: CASSPTGGSNTEAFF. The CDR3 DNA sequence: TGTGCCAGCTCACCGACAGGGGGTTCGAACACTGAAGCTTTCTTT.

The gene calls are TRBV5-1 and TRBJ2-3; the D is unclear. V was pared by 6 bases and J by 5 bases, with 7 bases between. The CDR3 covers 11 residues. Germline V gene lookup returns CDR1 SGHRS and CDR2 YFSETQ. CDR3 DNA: TGCGCCAGCATGGTCAGAGATACGCAGTATTTT. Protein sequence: CASMVRDTQYF. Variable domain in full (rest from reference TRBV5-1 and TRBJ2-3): KAGVTQTPRYLIKTRGQQVTLSCSPISGHRSVSWYQQTPGQGLQFLFEYFSETQRNKGNFPGRFSGRQFSNSRSEMNVSTLELGDSALYLCASMVRDTQYFGPGTRLTVL.

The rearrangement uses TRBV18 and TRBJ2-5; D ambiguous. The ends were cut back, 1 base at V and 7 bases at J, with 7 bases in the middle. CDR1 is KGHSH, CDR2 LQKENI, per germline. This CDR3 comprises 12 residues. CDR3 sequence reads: CASSPLRWTQYF. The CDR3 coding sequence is TGTGCCAGCTCACCACTACGGTGGACCCAGTACTTC. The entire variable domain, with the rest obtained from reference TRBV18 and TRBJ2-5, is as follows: NAGVMQNPRHLVRRRGQEARLRCSPMKGHSHVYWYRQLPEEGLKFMVYLQKENIIDESGMPKERFSAEFPKEGPSILRIQQVVRGDSAAYFCASSPLRWTQYFGPGTRLLVL.

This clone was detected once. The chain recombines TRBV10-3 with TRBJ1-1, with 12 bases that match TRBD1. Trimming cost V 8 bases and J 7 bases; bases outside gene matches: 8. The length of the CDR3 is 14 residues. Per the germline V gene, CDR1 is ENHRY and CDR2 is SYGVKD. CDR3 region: CAIRGTGGAGEAFF. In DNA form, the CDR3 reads TGTGCCATCCGGGGGACAGGGGGCGCGGGTGAAGCTTTCTTT.

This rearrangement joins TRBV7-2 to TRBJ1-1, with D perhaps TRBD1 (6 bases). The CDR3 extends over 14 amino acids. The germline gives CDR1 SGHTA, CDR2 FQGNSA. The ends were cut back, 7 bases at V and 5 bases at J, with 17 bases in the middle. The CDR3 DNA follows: TGTGCCAGCACCCAGGGGCGATCTCGGACTGAAGCTTTCTTT. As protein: CASTQGRSRTEAFF.

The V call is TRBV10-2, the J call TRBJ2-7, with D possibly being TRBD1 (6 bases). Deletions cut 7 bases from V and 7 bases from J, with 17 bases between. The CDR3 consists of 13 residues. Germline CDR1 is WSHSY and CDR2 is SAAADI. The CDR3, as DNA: TGCGCCAGCATAACAGGGAATACGGGTGAGCAGTACTTC. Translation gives CASITGNTGEQYF.

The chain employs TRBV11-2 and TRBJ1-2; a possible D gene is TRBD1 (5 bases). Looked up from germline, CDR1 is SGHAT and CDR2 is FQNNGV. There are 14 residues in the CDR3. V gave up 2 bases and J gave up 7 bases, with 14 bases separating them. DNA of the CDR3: TGTGCCAGCAGCTTAAATGGGGCAGGGCTTGGCTACACCTTC. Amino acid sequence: CASSLNGAGLGYTF.

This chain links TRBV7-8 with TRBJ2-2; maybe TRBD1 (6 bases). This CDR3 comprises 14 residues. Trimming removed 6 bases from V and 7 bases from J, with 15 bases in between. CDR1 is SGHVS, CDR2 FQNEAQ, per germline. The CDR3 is CASRKQGAGGELFF. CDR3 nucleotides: TGTGCCAGCAGGAAACAGGGTGCGGGCGGGGAGCTGTTTTTT.

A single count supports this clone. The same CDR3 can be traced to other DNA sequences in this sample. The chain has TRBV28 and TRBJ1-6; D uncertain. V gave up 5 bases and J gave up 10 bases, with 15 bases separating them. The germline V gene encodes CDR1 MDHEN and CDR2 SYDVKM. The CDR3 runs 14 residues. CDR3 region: CASSPPVRGSPLHF. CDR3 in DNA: TGTGCCAGCAGTCCTCCGGTGAGAGGATCACCCCTCCACTTT.

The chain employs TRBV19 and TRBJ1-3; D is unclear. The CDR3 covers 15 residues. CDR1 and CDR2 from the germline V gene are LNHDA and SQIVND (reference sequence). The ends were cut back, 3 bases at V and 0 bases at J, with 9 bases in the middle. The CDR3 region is CASSIAGFSGNTIYF. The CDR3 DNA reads TGTGCCAGTAGTATCGCGGGATTCTCTGGAAACACCATATATTTT.

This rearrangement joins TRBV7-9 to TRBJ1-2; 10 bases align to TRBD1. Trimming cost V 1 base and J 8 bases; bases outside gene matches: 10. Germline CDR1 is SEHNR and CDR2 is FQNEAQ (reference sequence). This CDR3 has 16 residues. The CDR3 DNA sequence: TGTGCCAGCAGCTTAGGCCCGACAGGGGGCTTTCCCGGCTACACCTTC. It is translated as CASSLGPTGGFPGYTF.

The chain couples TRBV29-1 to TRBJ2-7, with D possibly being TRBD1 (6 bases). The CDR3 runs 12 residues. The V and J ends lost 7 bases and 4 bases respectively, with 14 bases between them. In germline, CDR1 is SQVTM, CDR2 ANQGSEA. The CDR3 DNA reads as TGCAGCGCCCGGGACACCACATACGAGCAGTACTTC. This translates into CSARDTTYEQYF.

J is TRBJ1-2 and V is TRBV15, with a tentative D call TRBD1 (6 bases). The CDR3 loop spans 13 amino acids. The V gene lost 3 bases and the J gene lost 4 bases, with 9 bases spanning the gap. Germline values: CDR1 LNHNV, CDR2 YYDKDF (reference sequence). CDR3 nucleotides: TGTGCCACCAGCAGGCAGGGGCTCTATGGCTACACCTTC. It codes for CATSRQGLYGYTF. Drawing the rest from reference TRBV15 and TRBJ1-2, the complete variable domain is DAMVIQNPRYQVTQFGKPVTLSCSQTLNHNVMYWYQQKSSQAPKLLFHYYDKDFNNEADTPDNFQSRRPNTSFCFLDIRSPGLGDTAMYLCATSRQGLYGYTFGSGTRLTVV.

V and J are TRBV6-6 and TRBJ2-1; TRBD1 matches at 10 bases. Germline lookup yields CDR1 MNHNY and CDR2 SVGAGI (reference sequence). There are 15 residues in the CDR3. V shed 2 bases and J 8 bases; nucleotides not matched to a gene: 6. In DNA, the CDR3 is TGTGCCAGCAGTTACCCTGGGACAGGGGTCGATGAGCAGTTCTTC. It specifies CASSYPGTGVDEQFF.

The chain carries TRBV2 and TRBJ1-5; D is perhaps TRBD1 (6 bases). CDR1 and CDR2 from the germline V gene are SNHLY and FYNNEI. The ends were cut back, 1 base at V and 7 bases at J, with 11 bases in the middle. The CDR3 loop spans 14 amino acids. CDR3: CASSEGQVYQPQHF. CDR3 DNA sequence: TGTGCCAGCAGTGAAGGACAGGTATACCAGCCCCAGCATTTT.

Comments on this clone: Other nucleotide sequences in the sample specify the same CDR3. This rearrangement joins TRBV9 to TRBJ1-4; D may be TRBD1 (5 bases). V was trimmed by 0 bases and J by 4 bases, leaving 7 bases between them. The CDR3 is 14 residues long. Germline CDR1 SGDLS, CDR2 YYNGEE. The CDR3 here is CASSVGGGNEKLFF. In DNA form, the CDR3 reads TGTGCCAGCAGCGTAGGCGGGGGTAATGAAAAACTGTTTTTT.

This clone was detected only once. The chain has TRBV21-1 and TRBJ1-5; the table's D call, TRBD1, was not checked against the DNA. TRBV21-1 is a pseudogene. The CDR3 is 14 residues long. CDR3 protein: CASSKDRENQPQHF. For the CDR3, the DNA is TGTGCCAGCAGCAAGGACAGGGAGAATCAGCCCCAGCATTTT.